Included here is one TCR beta chain sequence, with context. Its antigen is currently unknown. The data are from a study of a mutant IDH1 vaccine in newly diagnosed glioma. Study-wide background: Beginning 4-6 weeks after radiotherapy alone, or with temozolomide cycles, vaccination took place.

The assay was immunoSEQ multiplex PCR, and TCRdb's table has in-frame clones only and misses some. There are nearly 55,000 clones in the sample; about 81% occur only once, and about 3.7% lies in the top ten. Time point described: week 5, during vaccination. With topical imiquimod, each dose of the vaccine consisted of 300 ug of mutant IDH1 20-mer peptide. The TCR was taken from a man aged 25-40 years with glioma. This specimen was PBMCs, taken from a glioma patient whose treatment included an IDH1 peptide vaccine.

The CDR3 protein is CAISDGRSYEQYF. CDR3 bases: TGTGCCATCAGTGATGGCAGGAGCTACGAGCAGTACTTC. This chain links TRBV10-3 with TRBJ2-7; D unclear. Trimming removed 3 bases at V and 3 bases at J, with 9 bases between. Germline assignment: CDR1 ENHRY and CDR2 SYGVKD. This CDR3 comprises 13 residues.